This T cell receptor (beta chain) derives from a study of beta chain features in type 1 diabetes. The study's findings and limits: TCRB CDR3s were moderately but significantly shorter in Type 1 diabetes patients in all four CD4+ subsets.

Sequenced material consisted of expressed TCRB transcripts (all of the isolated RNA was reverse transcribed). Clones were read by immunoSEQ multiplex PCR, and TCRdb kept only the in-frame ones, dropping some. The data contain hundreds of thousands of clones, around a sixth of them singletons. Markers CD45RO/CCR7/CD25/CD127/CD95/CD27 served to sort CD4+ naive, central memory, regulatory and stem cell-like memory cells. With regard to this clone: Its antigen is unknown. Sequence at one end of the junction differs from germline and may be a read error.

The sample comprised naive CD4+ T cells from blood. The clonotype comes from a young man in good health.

CDR3 DNA sequence: TGTGCCAGCAGCGCCTACGATGAGCAGTTCTTC. Translated: CASSAYDEQFF. J is TRBJ2-1 and V is TRBV9; D unclear. Germline CDR1 is SGDLS and CDR2 is YYNGEE. CDR3 size: 11 residues.